This T cell receptor beta chain originates from a study of blood T cell repertoires in COVID-19. At the level of the study: Specimens from acute and convalescent COVID-19 originated in the United States, Italy and Spain. PBMCs, B-cell-depleted T cells, or T cells were the source of the cDNA or gDNA that made up the material.

Germline CDR1 is MNHNS and CDR2 is SASEGT. The CDR3 runs 16 residues. J lost 0 bases, V lost 1 base, and 5 bases had no gene match. How the authors handled the data: Reference gene primer amplification yielded estimated nucleated cell counts. Generated by immunoSEQ multiplex PCR, the TCRdb table keeps only in-frame clones and is missing some. That table is the source of V, J and clone size, and D and trimming were worked out from the DNA. The sample shows 240,000 or so clones, approximately 83% of them seen only once. Specimen: peripheral blood. This clonotype was sampled from a woman older than 75 with acute or convalescent COVID-19. This sequence joins TRBV6-1 and TRBJ1-1; 7 positions agree with TRBD1. The CDR3 DNA sequence: TGTGCCAGCAGTGAAGGGAGGGGGCGATTGAACACTGAAGCTTTCTTT. This sequence encodes CASSEGRGRLNTEAFF.